This TCR beta chain was captured by sequencing in a study of OX40 agonist ivuxolimab in advanced cancers. V lost 0 bases and J 4 bases, leaving 10 bases between the germline ends. The CDR3 spans 15 residues. CDR1 is SGHDT and CDR2 is YYEEEE in the germline V gene. Only in-frame clones appear in the TCRdb table, and some are missing; sequencing was by immunoSEQ multiplex PCR. The table has around 100,000 clones, roughly 89% seen once; the top ten hold around 0.3%. This TCR derives from an adult with an advanced solid tumor such as melanoma, head and neck, liver or kidney cancer. Sequencing was performed on CD4+ or CD8+ T cells sorted from blood, taken in a trial of the OX40 agonist ivuxolimab. V gene TRBV5-6 combines with J gene TRBJ1-4, with a weak D call TRBD1 (5 bases). The DNA for the CDR3 is TGTGCCAGCAGCTTGGCCGCGGGGCGTAATGAAAAACTGTTTTTT. Translation gives CASSLAAGRNEKLFF.